This T cell receptor (beta chain) was recovered during a study of blood T cell repertoires in COVID-19. At the level of the study: Sites in the United States, Italy and Spain provided acute and convalescent COVID-19 samples. T cells, B-cell-depleted T cells, or PBMCs provided the cDNA or gDNA that served as material.

Trimming pared 4 bases from V and 3 bases from J, leaving 16 bases between. Germline loops: CDR1 LNHDA, CDR2 SQIVND (reference sequence). The CDR3 runs to 15 residues. This clone has more than one count but fewer than ten. Per the authors' pipeline: Cell counts per sample came from amplifying reference gene primers. Produced via immunoSEQ multiplex PCR; TCRdb's table is partial and in-frame only. The DNA gave D and trimming, while V, J and clone size come from that table. The sample consists of 310,000 or so clones, more than 75% of them appearing once. This sequence was found in a woman aged 45-59 years with acute or convalescent COVID-19. Material: peripheral blood. V usage is TRBV19 and J usage is TRBJ2-7, with D hard to call. In DNA form, the CDR3 reads TGTGCCAGTAGTAACCCCCTCTTGTACAACTACGAGCAGTACTTC. Translating it yields CASSNPLLYNYEQYF. The whole variable domain, remainder taken from reference TRBV19 and TRBJ2-7, is DGGITQSPKYLFRKEGQNVTLSCEQNLNHDAMYWYRQDPGQGLRLIYYSQIVNDFQKGDIAEGYSVSREKKESFPLTVTSAQKNPTAFYLCASSNPLLYNYEQYFGPGTRLTVT.